This note documents a single T cell receptor (beta chain) sequence. Its specific antigen is unknown. No clone much larger than this one lies a single base away; base qualities are absent. The data were taken from a study of T cell responses to AZD1222 COVID-19 vaccine (TCRdb year 2021). Background on the whole study: TCR sequencing covered approximately 230 trial participants: about 210 given two doses of AZD1222 and 26 given two doses of MenACWY control vaccine. Trial participants were enrolled by age into 18-55, 56-69 and 70-plus year subgroups, with around 150, 28 and 57 TCR-sequenced participants respectively.

From the cysteine up to the phenylalanine, the CDR3 has a length of 15 residues. Of the read, only the CDR3 DNA is kept; its 45 bases are in frame from base 1. Per the germline V gene, MNHEY is the CDR1 and SVGAGI is the CDR2. Between the V and J ends, shortened by 6 bases and 4 bases respectively, the junction contains 18 bases. Reading the label with the study, this specimen's time point is: sample from adult after SARS-CoV-2 infection, after symptom onset. A couple of convalescent COVID-19 patients, sampled after symptom onset from adults with prior SARS-CoV-2 infection, were also TCR-sequenced for comparison. What the authors observed across the whole study: Conclusions about previously exposed vaccinees are limited because only six or seven AZD1222 recipients were SARS-CoV-2 seropositive at baseline. CD4 TCRs associated with the vaccine covered the entire spike protein, and the dominant responses were in regions 160-218 and 743-854. Reportedly, close to half of the unique spike-specific TCRs recognized epitopes lying outside the regions that are mutated in the B.1.351 and B.1.1.7 variants. Participants were mostly white British and included more females than males, and it was suggested by the authors that clonal diversity may have been underestimated. No day 14 peak-response samples were available, so repertoires were characterized only after the peak T cell response. After two AZD1222 doses, spike-specific TCR breadth and depth were significantly higher than at day 0 and than in MenACWY recipients. In the small 56-69-year group, the increase in depth fell short of significance, most likely because of low power.

The CDR3 regions of human TCRbeta chains were subjected to immunosequencing. In the source study's methods: Repertoire TCRs were matched against a reference library of SARS-CoV-2-specific TCRs generated with the MIRA antigen-specificity platform. Breadth meant the fraction of unique TCRs that were SARS-CoV-2-associated, whereas depth meant the fraction of total T cells that were SARS-CoV-2-associated. Using the MIRA data, each spike-specific TCR was assigned both to the spike region to which the TCR was reactive and to a CD4 or CD8 class. Log10-transformed breadth and depth values were compared by one-way ANOVA with Sidak's multiple comparisons tests. What TCRdb holds here is the immuneACCESS table cut down to in-frame rearrangements. Part of the clones is not present; checked against another copy, under half of the missing clones reflect an unresolved V gene, and the others are unexplained. V, J and clone size reflect that table, while D and trimming were determined from the DNA. The sample contains over 110,000 clones, around 92% of them found a single time. Together, the top ten hold roughly 12% of the sample.

Sequenced material: peripheral blood, taken after recovery from COVID-19. The V and J genes are TRBV6-5 and TRBJ1-1; TRBD1 is possibly the D segment (6 matching bases). The TCR sequence derives from an adult who had recovered from COVID-19. The encoded CDR3 is CASSSTRGRGTEAFF. The DNA sequence is as follows: TGTGCCAGCAGCTCTACAAGGGGGAGAGGCACTGAAGCTTTCTTT.